This entry concerns a single TCR beta chain. Its antigen is not identified. Germline V gene lookup returns CDR1 SGHRS and CDR2 YFSETQ. The CDR3 covers 15 residues. V lost 0 bases and J lost 4, with 10 bases in between. The data stem from a study of cytomegalovirus exposure and HLA in healthy donors. Study-wide points: Some public TCRs appeared in many individuals, while most sequences were rare. Association of roughly 18,000 TCR beta sequences with HLA alleles was found at 0.05 false discovery rate in a later analysis. Links to common viral pathogens appeared, in a later analysis, for several of the most significant clusters.

Primers for the PCR totalled 60 Vbeta and 13 Jbeta. Per the original methods: There were 80 million to 95 million unique TCR beta chains by a later count, and approximately 10 million of them were shared. Some clones are missing from TCRdb's copy, which holds only in-frame ones; the method was immunoSEQ multiplex PCR. V and J calls and clone size are as listed in that table; D and trimming were resolved from the DNA. In the table there are under 200,000 clones, approximately 81% of which are singletons. The source is a man aged 18 to 30 in good health and CMV-seronegative. The chain is built from TRBV5-1 and TRBJ2-2; D gene uncertain. Sequenced: PBMCs. The CDR3 coding sequence is TGCGCCAGCAGCTTGGAGGCAGGCAGCACCGGGGAGCTGTTTTTT. Its translation: CASSLEAGSTGELFF. Combining the CDR3 with reference TRBV5-1 and TRBJ2-2 gives the whole variable domain KAGVTQTPRYLIKTRGQQVTLSCSPISGHRSVSWYQQTPGQGLQFLFEYFSETQRNKGNFPGRFSGRQFSNSRSEMNVSTLELGDSALYLCASSLEAGSTGELFFGEGSRLTVL.